What follows are 29 T cell receptor beta chains derived from one specimen sequenced in a study of CD8 T cells in Susac syndrome. RNA in amounts of roughly 0.5 to 1 ug was reverse transcribed with random hexamers. TCRdb passed the immunoSEQ multiplex PCR reads through MiXCR, listing each CDR3 protein once. In the table there are under 200,000 distinct CDR3 sequences, 95% of which are singletons. Material for sequencing was CD4+ T cells from PBMCs. These receptors all come from a human donor in good health.

V usage is TRBV24-1 and J usage is TRBJ2-1; TRBD2 is a possible D gene (6 bases). The V end was cut by 9 bases, the J end by 2 bases, with 10 bases between. The CDR3 covers 13 residues. Germline V gene data show CDR1 as KGHDR and CDR2 as SFDVKD. CDR3 region: CATGGGTYNEQFF. CDR3 in DNA: TGTGCCACCGGTGGGGGGACCTACAATGAGCAGTTCTTC.

The chain is built from TRBV20-1 and TRBJ2-1; maybe TRBD2 (7 bases). V shed 5 bases and J shed 9 bases, with 20 bases lying between them. The CDR3 has 14 amino acids. Germline V gives CDR1 DFQATT, CDR2 SNEGSKA (reference sequence). The CDR3 sequence is CSAPRGRELPEQFF. Here the CDR3 DNA reads TGCAGTGCTCCTCGGGGGCGGGAGTTGCCTGAGCAGTTCTTC.

This clonotype occurred once. V gene TRBV19 combines with J gene TRBJ2-5, with 8 bases lining up with TRBD2. In germline, CDR1 is LNHDA, CDR2 SQIVND (reference sequence). Unmatched junction bases numbered 4, after V lost 6 bases and J lost 1 base. CDR3 size: 14 residues. The CDR3 region has the DNA TGTGCCAGTAGAACTAGCGGTATCCAAGAGACCCAGTACTTC. Protein product: CASRTSGIQETQYF. Complete variable domain (other parts from reference TRBV19 and TRBJ2-5): DGGITQSPKYLFRKEGQNVTLSCEQNLNHDAMYWYRQDPGQGLRLIYYSQIVNDFQKGDIAEGYSVSREKKESFPLTVTSAQKNPTAFYLCASRTSGIQETQYFGPGTRLLVL.

The table lists this clonotype with a count of one. The chain joins TRBV25-1 to TRBJ1-1; weak D call: TRBD1 (5 bases). The germline V gene has CDR1 MGHDK and CDR2 SYGVNS. The CDR3 extends over 14 amino acids. The V end lost 1 base, the J end lost 3 bases, and 9 bases lay between the germline ends. The chain's CDR3 is CASSEFGGYTEAFF. CDR3 nucleotide sequence: TGTGCCAGCAGTGAATTCGGGGGTTACACTGAAGCTTTCTTT.

This sequence joins TRBV15 and TRBJ2-7, with D unresolved. CDR3 length equals 13 residues. CDR1 and CDR2 (germline): LNHNV, YYDKDF (reference sequence). The germline V and J ends were trimmed by 0 bases and 6 bases, with 9 bases remaining between them. The CDR3 sequence: CATSRDQESEQYF. CDR3 sequence (DNA): TGTGCCACCAGCAGAGATCAGGAATCCGAGCAGTACTTC.

The chain links TRBV20-1 to TRBJ2-1; 9 bases map to TRBD2. This CDR3 is 15 amino acids long. Germline V gives CDR1 DFQATT, CDR2 SNEGSKA (reference sequence). V was clipped by 1 base and J by 6 bases; unmatched bases: 7. The CDR3 sequence: CSARAPSGISNEQFF. CDR3 DNA: TGCAGTGCTAGAGCCCCTAGCGGGATAAGCAATGAGCAGTTCTTC.

The chain carries TRBV7-3 and TRBJ2-1, with a tentative D call TRBD1 (6 bases). V lost 4 bases and J 0 bases, leaving 10 bases between the germline ends. In germline, CDR1 is SGHTA, CDR2 FQGTGA. CDR3 size: 15 residues. The CDR3 protein is CASSSGVTSYNEQFF. CDR3 coding DNA: TGTGCCAGCAGCTCAGGGGTAACCTCCTACAATGAGCAGTTCTTC.

V gene TRBV29-1 combines with J gene TRBJ1-1, with D possibly matching TRBD1 (6 bases). Trimming took 4 bases from V and 8 from J, leaving 17 bases between them. Germline V gene lookup returns CDR1 SQVTM and CDR2 ANQGSEA. This CDR3 region has 13 residues. In DNA form, the CDR3 reads TGCAGCGTTGCCTCCCAGGCAGGGACAGAAGCTTTCTTT. Amino acids: CSVASQAGTEAFF.

The V gene is TRBV29-1, the J gene TRBJ1-1, with D possibly being TRBD1 (6 bases). The CDR3 is 13 amino acids. Germline lookup yields CDR1 SQVTM and CDR2 ANQGSEA. V was cut by 2 bases and J by 4 bases, with 11 bases left in between. CDR3 sequence: CSVEQGRVTEAFF. The CDR3 region has the DNA TGCAGCGTTGAACAGGGGCGGGTCACTGAAGCTTTCTTT.

This chain joins TRBV27 and TRBJ2-5, with D perhaps TRBD2 (7 bases). Germline V gives CDR1 MNHEY, CDR2 SMNVEV (reference sequence). V was clipped by 6 bases and J by 2 bases, with 19 bases between them. The CDR3 is 16 residues long. The CDR3 loop reads CASRKGGGQWQETQYF. CDR3 coding DNA: TGTGCCAGCAGAAAAGGGGGGGGGCAGTGGCAAGAGACCCAGTACTTC.

V and J are TRBV20-1 and TRBJ2-1; weak D call: TRBD1 (5 bases). V lost 5 bases, J lost 7 bases, and 12 bases lay in between. CDR3 length: 12 residues. Germline V gives CDR1 DFQATT, CDR2 SNEGSKA (reference sequence). CDR3 amino acids: CSAHRQPNEQFF. CDR3 DNA: TGCAGTGCTCATCGACAGCCTAATGAGCAGTTCTTC.

The gene calls are TRBV20-1 and TRBJ1-5, with 10 positions matching TRBD1. Losses at the gene ends were 1 base for V and 7 bases for J; bases not matched to a gene: 7. The CDR3 has 15 residues. Germline V CDR1 and CDR2: DFQATT, SNEGSKA (reference sequence). CDR3 sequence (DNA): TGCAGTGCTAGAGCTCCGGGACAGGGGTACCAGCCCCAGCATTTT. Translating gives CSARAPGQGYQPQHF.

The rearrangement links TRBV3-1 to TRBJ1-5, with D unclear. The V end lost 5 bases, the J end lost 4 bases, and 6 bases lay between the germline ends. This CDR3 is 12 amino acids long. CDR1 is LGHDT, CDR2 YNNKEL, per germline (reference sequence). The chain's CDR3 is CASSNANQPQHF. In DNA, the CDR3 is TGTGCCAGCAGCAACGCAAATCAGCCCCAGCATTTT.

This clonotype has a single count. The CDR3 DNA is TGTGCCAGCAGCAAGTCCCCGGGACTCACAATACTAAACACTGAAGCTTTCTTT. It is translated as CASSKSPGLTILNTEAFF. The genes are TRBV3-1 and TRBJ1-1, with a tentative D call TRBD1 (5 bases). The germline V gene has CDR1 LGHDT and CDR2 YNNKEL (reference sequence). The V and J ends lost 5 bases and 2 bases respectively, with 24 bases between them. CDR3 length equals 18 residues. The complete variable domain, with remaining parts taken from reference TRBV3-1 and TRBJ1-1, reads DTAVSQTPKYLVTQMGNDKSIKCEQNLGHDTMYWYKQDSKKFLKIMFSYNNKELIINETVPNRFSPKSPDKAHLNLHINSLELGDSAVYFCASSKSPGLTILNTEAFFGQGTRLTVV.

This clonotype was observed a few times. The CDR3 reads CASSSYSDTEAFF. In DNA form, the CDR3 reads TGTGCCAGTAGTTCCTACAGTGACACTGAAGCTTTCTTT. This sequence joins TRBV19 and TRBJ1-1; D gene ambiguous. The V gene's germline CDR1 is LNHDA and CDR2 SQIVND (reference sequence). The CDR3 spans 13 residues. V was pared by 5 bases and J by 3 bases, with 10 bases between. The full variable domain, completed using reference TRBV19 and TRBJ1-1, is DGGITQSPKYLFRKEGQNVTLSCEQNLNHDAMYWYRQDPGQGLRLIYYSQIVNDFQKGDIAEGYSVSREKKESFPLTVTSAQKNPTAFYLCASSSYSDTEAFFGQGTRLTVV.

V and J are TRBV29-1 and TRBJ1-1, with 8 positions matching TRBD1. This CDR3 is built from 14 residues. Germline V gene lookup returns CDR1 SQVTM and CDR2 ANQGSEA. V dropped 1 base and J dropped 8; count of bases not matched to a gene: 9. The CDR3 loop reads CSVEAGQGASEAFF. The CDR3 bases are TGCAGCGTTGAAGCGGGTCAGGGGGCGAGCGAAGCTTTCTTT.

The rearrangement joins TRBV24-1 to TRBJ2-3; D remains ambiguous. This CDR3 has 13 amino acids. V lost 6 bases and J 2 bases, leaving 8 bases between the germline ends. Germline CDR1 is KGHDR and CDR2 is SFDVKD. The CDR3 sequence is CATSRGPTDTQYF. Written as DNA, the CDR3 is TGTGCCACCAGTCGCGGACCCACAGATACGCAGTATTTT.

The rearrangement uses TRBV12-3 or TRBV12-4 and TRBJ2-3, with 9 bases identical to TRBD1. CDR3 length: 16 residues. V was pared by 6 bases and J by 3 bases, with 10 bases of the junction left unmatched. The CDR3 nucleotides are TGTGCCAGCAGACCTTTTGGGGACAGGGTTACAGATACGCAGTATTTT. Residues: CASRPFGDRVTDTQYF.

The rearrangement joins TRBV29-1 to TRBJ1-1; a possible D gene is TRBD1 (5 bases). Germline CDR1 is SQVTM and CDR2 is ANQGSEA. CDR3 size: 11 residues. In nucleotides, the CDR3 is TGCAGGGTCGGGGGGGACACTGAAGCTTTCTTT. Amino acid sequence: CRVGGDTEAFF.

The chain employs TRBV6-2 or TRBV6-3 and TRBJ2-1; D is possibly TRBD2 (7 bases). Germline loops: CDR1 MNHEY, CDR2 SVGEGT. V lost 7 bases, J lost 3 bases, and 10 bases lay in between. The CDR3 loop spans 13 amino acids. CDR3 sequence reads: CASTGGLYNEQFF. Here the CDR3 DNA reads TGTGCCAGCACGGGGGGCCTCTACAATGAGCAGTTCTTC.

The chain carries TRBV7-6 and TRBJ2-7; D gene unclear. The CDR3 spans 13 residues. The germline V gene has CDR1 SGHVS and CDR2 FNYEAQ. V lost 1 base and J lost 8, with 12 bases in between. The CDR3 sequence: CASSLDYSNKQYF. The CDR3, as DNA: TGTGCCAGCAGCTTAGATTATAGCAACAAGCAGTACTTC.

V gene TRBV29-1 combines with J gene TRBJ2-3; D might be TRBD1 (5 bases). Trimming left V 7 bases short and J 3 bases short, with 14 bases between. Germline-derived CDR1 and CDR2 are SQVTM and ANQGSEA. This CDR3 is built from 13 residues. CDR3 DNA sequence: TGCAGCGCTGGGGCTATGGAGACAGATACGCAGTATTTT. It yields the protein CSAGAMETDTQYF.

The chain is built from TRBV29-1 and TRBJ1-4; TRBD1 aligns across 7 bases. This CDR3 comprises 14 residues. CDR1 SQVTM and CDR2 ANQGSEA come from the germline V gene. Trimming took 6 bases from V and 0 from J; bases not matched to a gene: 4. CDR3 protein: CSVGGTATNEKLFF. CDR3 coding DNA: TGCAGCGTGGGAGGGACAGCAACTAATGAAAAACTGTTTTTT.

The rearrangement links TRBV6-5 to TRBJ2-1; perhaps D is TRBD1 or TRBD2 (5 bases each). Germline CDR1 MNHEY, CDR2 SVGAGI. The CDR3 length is 14 residues. The V and J ends lost 5 bases and 10 bases respectively, with 18 bases between them. CDR3 loop: CASSPDRDPGEQFF. The CDR3 bases are TGTGCCAGCAGTCCCGACCGGGACCCAGGGGAGCAGTTCTTC.

This clonotype has just a few counts. V gene TRBV7-7 combines with J gene TRBJ2-3; D remains ambiguous. Germline V gene data show CDR1 as SSHAT and CDR2 as FNYEAQ (reference sequence). The CDR3 consists of 13 residues. Trimming removed 1 base from V and 2 bases from J, with 4 bases in between. The CDR3 DNA reads as TGTGCCAGCAGCTTAGTCCCCACAGATACGCAGTATTTT. Translation: CASSLVPTDTQYF.

This clonotype was seen once. The rearrangement links TRBV18 to TRBJ2-4; 8 nucleotides line up with TRBD1. Germline CDR1 is KGHSH and CDR2 is LQKENI. CDR3 size: 15 residues. With 4 bases clipped from V and 5 bases from J, the junction kept 7 bases outside the gene matches. In DNA, the CDR3 is TGTGCCAGCTCACGGACAGGGCCGGGCCAAAACATTCAGTACTTC. As protein: CASSRTGPGQNIQYF.

The chain uses TRBV11-3 and TRBJ1-2; tentatively, D is TRBD1 (5 bases). V was cut by 3 bases and J by 4 bases, with 9 bases left in between. There are 13 residues in the CDR3. The germline V gene has CDR1 SGHNT and CDR2 YENEEA. CDR3 nucleotides: TGTGCCAGCAGCTTTGCTGACAGCTATGGCTACACCTTC. Residues: CASSFADSYGYTF.

The V call is TRBV20-1, the J call TRBJ2-4; D is possibly TRBD1 or TRBD2 (6 bases each). The CDR3 extends over 13 amino acids. The germline V gene has CDR1 DFQATT and CDR2 SNEGSKA (reference sequence). The V and J ends lost 6 bases and 6 bases respectively, with 15 bases between them. CDR3 DNA: TGCAGTGCCCCCGGGGGCAATCCAAACATTCAGTACTTC. As protein: CSAPGGNPNIQYF.

The chain couples TRBV27 to TRBJ2-7, with D possibly matching TRBD1 (5 bases). CDR3 size: 15 residues. Germline CDR1 MNHEY, CDR2 SMNVEV (reference sequence). V was clipped by 6 bases and J by 2 bases, with 17 bases between them. CDR3 bases: TGTGCCAGCAGAGTTTGGGGCGACAGCACCTACGAGCAGTACTTC. As protein: CASRVWGDSTYEQYF.